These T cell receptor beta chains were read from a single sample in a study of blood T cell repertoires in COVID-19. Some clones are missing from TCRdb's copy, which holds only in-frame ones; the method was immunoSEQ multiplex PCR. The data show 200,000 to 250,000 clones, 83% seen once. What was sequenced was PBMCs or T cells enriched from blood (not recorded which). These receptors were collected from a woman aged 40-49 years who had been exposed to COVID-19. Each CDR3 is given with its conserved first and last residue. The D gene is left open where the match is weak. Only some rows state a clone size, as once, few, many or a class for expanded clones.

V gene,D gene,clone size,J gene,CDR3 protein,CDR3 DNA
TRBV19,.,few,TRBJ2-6,CASSMPLRNPAGANVLTF,TGTGCCAGTAGTATGCCCCTGAGGAATCCGGCTGGGGCCAACGTCCTGACTTTC
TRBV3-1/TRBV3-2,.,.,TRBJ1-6,CASRLGFVGSPLHF,TGTGCCAGCAGACTAGGCTTTGTGGGTTCACCCCTCCACTTT
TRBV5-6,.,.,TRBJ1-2,CASSLGTNYGYTF,TGTGCCAGCAGCCTCGGGACTAACTATGGCTACACCTTC
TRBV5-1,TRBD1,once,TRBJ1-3,CASSSVTGDRSDTIYF,TGCGCCAGCAGCTCCGTGACAGGGGACAGGTCGGACACCATATATTTT
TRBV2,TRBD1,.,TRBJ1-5,CASKTGTVDQPQHF,TGTGCCAGCAAGACAGGGACGGTGGATCAGCCCCAGCATTTT
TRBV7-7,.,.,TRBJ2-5,CASSVRRGETQYF,TGTGCCAGCAGCGTTAGGAGAGGGGAGACCCAGTACTTC
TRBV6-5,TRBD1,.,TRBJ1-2,CASSPTGDYGYTF,TGTGCCAGCAGCCCGACAGGGGACTATGGCTACACCTTC
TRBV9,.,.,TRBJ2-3,CASSVGAHDATDTQYF,TGTGCCAGCAGCGTAGGGGCTCACGACGCCACAGATACGCAGTATTTT
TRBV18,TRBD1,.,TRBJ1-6,CASSPRQGAASSPLHF,TGTGCCAGCTCACCAAGACAGGGGGCAGCTAGTTCACCCCTCCACTTT
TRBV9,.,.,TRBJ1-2,CASSEHNYGYTF,TGTGCCAGCAGCGAACACAACTATGGCTACACCTTC
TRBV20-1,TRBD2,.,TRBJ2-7,CSASRGGARNEQYF,TGCAGTGCTAGTCGCGGGGGGGCTCGAAACGAGCAGTACTTC
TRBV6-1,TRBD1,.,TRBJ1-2,CASSESGTDYGYTF,TGTGCCAGCAGTGAATCCGGGACAGACTATGGCTACACCTTC
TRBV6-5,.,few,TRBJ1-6,CASRGGASYNSPLHF,TGTGCCAGCAGAGGAGGGGCCTCCTATAATTCACCCCTCCACTTT
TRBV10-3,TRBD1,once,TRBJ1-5,CAISPGQGAGGNQPQHF,TGTGCCATCAGCCCGGGACAGGGGGCTGGGGGAAATCAGCCCCAGCATTTT
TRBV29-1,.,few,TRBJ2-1,CSVSRDNEQFF,TGCAGCGTTTCCCGGGACAATGAGCAGTTCTTC
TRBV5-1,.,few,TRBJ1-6,CASSLEGRYDSPLHF,TGCGCCAGCAGCTTGGAAGGCAGGTACGATTCACCCCTCCACTTT
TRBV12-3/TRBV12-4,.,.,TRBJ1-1,CASSPGWNTEAFF,TGTGCCAGCAGTCCAGGGTGGAACACTGAAGCTTTCTTT
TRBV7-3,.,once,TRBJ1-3,CASSLAGGNTIYF,TGTGCCAGCAGCCTGGCGGGGGGCAACACCATATATTTT
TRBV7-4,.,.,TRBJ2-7,CASTLDRPYEQYF,TGTGCCAGCACCCTAGACAGACCCTACGAGCAGTACTTC
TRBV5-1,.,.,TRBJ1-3,CASSLVGSQAAGNTIYF,TGCGCCAGCAGCTTGGTGGGGAGCCAGGCCGCTGGAAACACCATATATTTT
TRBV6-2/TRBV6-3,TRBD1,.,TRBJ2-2,CASSNPRGQHTGELFF,TGTGCCAGCAGCAACCCCAGGGGGCAGCACACCGGGGAGCTGTTTTTT
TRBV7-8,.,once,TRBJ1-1,CASSLLTGGGDTEAFF,TGTGCCAGCAGCTTATTAACGGGGGGAGGAGACACTGAAGCTTTCTTT
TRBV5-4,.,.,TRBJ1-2,CASSLIAFGVFGDYGYTF,TGTGCCAGCAGCTTGATAGCGTTCGGCGTTTTTGGTGACTATGGCTACACCTTC
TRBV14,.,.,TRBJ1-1,CASSPTGTLYRAFF,TGTGCCAGCAGCCCGACCGGGACATTGTATCGGGCTTTCTTT
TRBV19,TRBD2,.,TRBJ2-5,CATSLGGLQETQYF,TGTGCCACCTCACTCGGGGGGTTACAAGAGACCCAGTACTTC
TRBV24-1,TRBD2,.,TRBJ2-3,CATSVGTSGGRTDTQYF,TGTGCCACCAGTGTCGGGACTAGCGGGGGCCGCACAGATACGCAGTATTTT